The clone carrying this TCR beta chain was detected ten times or more. This sample stems from a study of neurological immune-mediated disorders. Per the germline V gene, CDR1 is MDHEN and CDR2 is SYDVKM. The CDR3 contains 14 residues. The V and J ends lost 7 bases and 3 bases respectively, with 16 bases between them. Every sequencing run produced over 180 million TCR-beta sequences, and the sequences from any one run covered 15-18 subjects. One entry per CDR3 protein, called by TCRdb with MiXCR from the 5' RACE reads. The data hold 45,000 to 65,000 distinct CDR3 sequences, with about 4.2% observed a single time.

This receptor was taken from a middle-aged man with multiple sclerosis. The V gene is TRBV28, the J gene TRBJ2-7; a possible D gene is TRBD1 (6 bases). The sequencing sample was made of PBMCs. The DNA of the CDR3 is TGTGCCAGCAAGAAACCGGGACAACACTACGAGCAGTACTTC. Translating gives CASKKPGQHYEQYF.